Below are 15 T cell receptor beta chains sequenced from a single sample in a study of blood T cells in healthy people across ages (dated by TCRdb to about 2015). Receptor libraries were prepared by 5' RACE. The data were produced on an Illumina HiSeq 2500. A second PCR of roughly 7 to 11 cycles was performed with a sample-barcoded 5' primer and a J-beta primer mix. The public reads were reprocessed in TCRdb via fastp at Q25 and MiXCR, keeping in-frame beta chains. Identical CDR3 proteins give one entry, which carries the most common genes and DNA. The sample yields 800,000 to 900,000 distinct CDR3 sequences; around two thirds were counted once. Together, the top ten hold roughly 25% of the sample. Sequencing was carried out using blood. All receptors derive from a man between 25 and 39 years old in good health.

The V gene is TRBV7-9, the J gene TRBJ2-7; no definite D call. V lost 5 bases and J lost 7, with 9 bases in between. CDR1 and CDR2 from the germline V gene are SEHNR and FQNEAQ (reference sequence). The CDR3 has 11 residues. CDR3 residues: CASSITREQYF. CDR3 bases: TGTGCCAGCAGCATAACAAGGGAGCAGTACTTC.

This clonotype was seen a few times. The V and J genes are TRBV6-1 and TRBJ1-2; perhaps TRBD1 as D (5 bases). V was clipped by 2 bases and J by 4 bases, with 11 bases between them. Germline lookup yields CDR1 MNHNS and CDR2 SASEGT. CDR3 length: 14 amino acids. Here the CDR3 reads CASSESGRVYGYTF. The CDR3 bases are TGTGCCAGCAGTGAAAGCGGCAGGGTCTATGGCTACACCTTC.

Turning to this clonotype: A much larger clone is a single base away; this may be a read error. V usage is TRBV12-3 or TRBV12-4 and J usage is TRBJ2-5; tentatively, D is TRBD1 (5 bases). The CDR3 consists of 14 residues. For the CDR3, the DNA is TGTGCCAGCAGACCGCAGGGTCTAAGAGAGTCCCAGTACTTC. It is translated as CASRPQGLRESQYF.

This chain connects TRBV6-6 to TRBJ1-2; D is possibly TRBD1 (6 bases). Germline CDR1 reads MNHNY; CDR2 reads SVGAGI (reference sequence). This CDR3 has 14 amino acids. Trimming shortened V by 5 bases and J by 7 bases, and 17 bases separated the two germline ends. The CDR3 loop reads CASSPGAGEGGYTF. The CDR3 coding sequence is TGTGCCAGCAGTCCCGGGGCAGGGGAGGGTGGCTACACCTTC.

This clonotype was seen only once. This sequence joins TRBV19 and TRBJ1-1; tentative D call: TRBD1 (5 bases). The V gene's germline CDR1 is LNHDA and CDR2 SQIVND (reference sequence). The ends were cut back, 5 bases at V and 5 bases at J, with 15 bases in the middle. The CDR3 runs 14 residues. DNA for the CDR3: TGTGCCAGTAGTGGGGCAGTTCGAACGACTGAAGCTTTCTTT. Its protein is CASSGAVRTTEAFF.

The rearrangement links TRBV6-2 or TRBV6-3 to TRBJ2-7, with D perhaps being TRBD1 or TRBD2 (6 bases each). V was trimmed by 0 bases and J by 6 bases, leaving 21 bases between them. Germline V lookup: CDR1 MNHEY, CDR2 SVGEGT. The CDR3 contains 17 residues. The CDR3 region is CASSYSPGQHGGSEQYF. CDR3 in DNA: TGTGCCAGCAGTTACTCACCGGGGCAGCACGGGGGCAGCGAGCAGTACTTC.

The rearrangement links TRBV3-1 to TRBJ2-6; D ambiguous. The CDR3 is made up of 15 amino acids. Germline V gene data show CDR1 as LGHDT and CDR2 as YNNKEL (reference sequence). V was shortened by 4 bases and J by 0 bases, with 7 bases between the two germline ends. Here the CDR3 reads CASSPAYSGANVLTF. The CDR3 DNA reads as TGTGCCAGCAGCCCGGCTTACTCTGGGGCCAACGTCCTGACTTTC.

This chain joins TRBV6-6 and TRBJ1-1; possible D gene TRBD1, 5 bases. The CDR3 sequence is 11 residues long. Trimming took 7 bases from V and 6 from J, leaving 9 bases between them. CDR1 and CDR2 (germline): MNHNY, SVGAGI (reference sequence). The CDR3 coding sequence is TGTGCCAGCAATGTGGGGGCTGAAGCTTTCTTT. Translation: CASNVGAEAFF.

The chain carries TRBV7-2 and TRBJ1-5; D not resolved. The CDR3 consists of 16 residues. Trimming removed 5 bases from V and 0 bases from J, with 14 bases in between. Germline loops: CDR1 SGHTA, CDR2 FQGNSA. CDR3 in amino acids: CASSPNAAYSNQPQHF. In nucleotides, the CDR3 is TGTGCCAGCAGCCCGAACGCTGCGTATAGCAATCAGCCCCAGCATTTT.

The chain couples TRBV5-1 to TRBJ1-5; no firm D call. Trimming removed 7 bases at V and 1 base at J, with 9 bases between. This CDR3 region has 13 residues. The germline CDR1 and CDR2 sequences are SGHRS and YFSETQ. The CDR3 protein is CASGKDSNQPQHF. The CDR3 nucleotides read TGCGCCAGCGGCAAAGACAGCAATCAGCCCCAGCATTTT.

The rearrangement uses TRBV9 and TRBJ2-3; 8 bases are shared with TRBD2. CDR3 size: 16 residues. With V trimmed by 3 bases and J by 2 bases, 8 bases remained unmatched. CDR1 and CDR2 (germline): SGDLS, YYNGEE. DNA of the CDR3: TGTGCCAGCAGCGGCGCCGGGGGGGCCTCCACAGATACGCAGTATTTT. Protein: CASSGAGGASTDTQYF.

The chain employs TRBV9 and TRBJ2-1; D is undetermined. In germline, CDR1 is SGDLS, CDR2 YYNGEE. V was cut by 0 bases and J by 2 bases, with 9 bases left in between. The CDR3 contains 15 residues. CDR3 loop: CASSVVEWTYNEQFF. The CDR3 DNA follows: TGTGCCAGCAGCGTAGTAGAGTGGACCTACAATGAGCAGTTCTTC.

V gene TRBV2 combines with J gene TRBJ2-4; perhaps TRBD2 as D (6 bases). The CDR3 has 14 amino acids. Germline lookup yields CDR1 SNHLY and CDR2 FYNNEI. The DNA for the CDR3 is TGTGCATCGCGCTGGGCGGGCCTCCAACGGGGGCAGTACTTC. It codes for CASRWAGLQRGQYF.

The gene calls are TRBV11-2 and TRBJ1-1, with D unresolved. The CDR3 contains 13 residues. V lost 3 bases and J lost 1, with 6 bases in between. The germline V gene encodes CDR1 SGHAT and CDR2 FQNNGV. The CDR3: CASSFGGNTEAFF. CDR3 sequence (DNA): TGTGCCAGCAGCTTCGGCGGGAACACTGAAGCTTTCTTT.

This chain joins TRBV3-1 and TRBJ2-3; D may correspond to TRBD1 or TRBD2 (5 bases each). The CDR3 contains 14 residues. V shed 2 bases and J shed 4 bases, with 10 bases lying between them. The germline gives CDR1 LGHDT, CDR2 YNNKEL (reference sequence). The CDR3: CASSQLGGPDTQYF. As DNA, the CDR3 is TGTGCCAGCAGCCAACTTGGGGGACCAGATACGCAGTATTTT.